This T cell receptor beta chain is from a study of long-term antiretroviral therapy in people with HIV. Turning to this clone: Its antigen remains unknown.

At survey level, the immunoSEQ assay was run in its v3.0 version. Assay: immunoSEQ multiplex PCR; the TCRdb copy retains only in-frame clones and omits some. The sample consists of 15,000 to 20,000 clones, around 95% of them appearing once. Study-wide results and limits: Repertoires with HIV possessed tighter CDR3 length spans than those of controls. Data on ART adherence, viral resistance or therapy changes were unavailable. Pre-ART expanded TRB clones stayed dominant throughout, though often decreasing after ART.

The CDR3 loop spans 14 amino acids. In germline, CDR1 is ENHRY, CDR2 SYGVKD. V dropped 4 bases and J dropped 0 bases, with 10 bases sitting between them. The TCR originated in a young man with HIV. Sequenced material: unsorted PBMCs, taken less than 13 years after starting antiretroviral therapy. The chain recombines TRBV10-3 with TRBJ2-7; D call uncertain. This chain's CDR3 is CAISVSDASYEQYF. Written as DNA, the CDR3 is TGTGCCATCAGTGTCTCAGACGCCTCCTACGAGCAGTACTTC.